This TCR beta chain is from a study of CXCR3-negative and CXCR3-positive naive CD8 T cells. Study conclusions and caveats: CXCR3-positive naive cells carried more hydrophobic TRB CDR3s than CXCR3-negative ones. CXCR3-negative and CXCR3-positive naive cells shared comparable TRBV-TRBJ usage, but memory cells did not. Both naive subsets showed comparably high diversity, and memory CD8+ cells showed much lower diversity. Comparison of naive subsets found surface CD5 to be comparable, and TCR strength was inferred on the basis of TRB CDR3 properties.

From germline, CDR1 is MGHRA and CDR2 YSYEKL. The length of the CDR3 is 14 residues. Of note for this clonotype: No antigen is known for it.

Libraries of TRB cDNA were made by 5' RACE and carried UMIs. TCRdb re-called the 5' RACE reads; every CDR3 protein appears as one record, without DNA. This listing includes approximately 88,000 distinct CDR3 sequences. Sequencing was done on a sample of naive CXCR3+ CD8+ T cells from blood. This sample's subset: CD45RO-CCR7+CD27+CD95- naive CD8+ T cells expressing CXCR3 (TNR3+). The chain couples TRBV4-1 to TRBJ2-7; no DNA is available, so the TRBD1 call from TCRdb remains unchecked. The sequence was collected from a human donor in good health. Some clones in this sample may be carry-over from other donors' samples. The CDR3 sequence: CASSQDGQTYEQYF.